Presented here are 6 T cell receptor beta chains from one specimen sequenced in a study of T cell responses to AZD1222 COVID-19 vaccine. Assay used: immunoSEQ multiplex PCR; TCRdb lists only in-frame clones, some missing. The sample records 150,000 or so clones, roughly 90% being singletons. The sequences come from peripheral blood, collected 28 days after the second AZD1222 dose. Every receptor here comes from an adult who received the AZD1222 COVID-19 vaccine.

The chain employs TRBV28 and TRBJ1-2, with 9 nucleotides matching TRBD1. The junction had 6 bases not matched to a gene; V was cut back by 3 bases and J by 7 bases. The CDR3 runs 14 residues. Looked up from germline, CDR1 is MDHEN and CDR2 is SYDVKM. CDR3 bases: TGTGCCAGCAGTTTTAGCGGGACAGGGTTTGGCTACACCTTC. Residues: CASSFSGTGFGYTF.

As concerns this clone: The junction does not match germline at one end; this may be a read error. The rearrangement uses TRBV19 and TRBJ2-1, with 9 bases fitting TRBD2. CDR3 length: 16 residues. Germline CDR1 reads LNHDA; CDR2 reads SQIVND (reference sequence). The CDR3 sequence: CASSLETAGGYNEQFF. CDR3 nucleotides: TGTGCCAGTAGTCTAGAGACAGCGGGAGGCTACAATGAGCAGTTCTTC.

The chain carries TRBV5-6 and TRBJ2-3; D gene unclear. CDR3 size: 17 residues. Germline-derived CDR1 and CDR2 are SGHDT and YYEEEE. Between the trimmed V and J ends, which lost 4 bases and 0 bases, there was a span of 18 bases. The CDR3 DNA is TGTGCCAGCAGCCTTTCTCTTACAGCCACTAGCACAGATACGCAGTATTTT. It translates to CASSLSLTATSTDTQYF.

This clone was detected only once. This chain links TRBV18 with TRBJ2-2; D remains unclear. CDR3 length: 14 residues. The germline V gene encodes CDR1 KGHSH and CDR2 LQKENI. The V end lost 5 bases, the J end lost 5 bases, and 12 bases lay between the germline ends. In DNA form, the CDR3 reads TGTGCCAGCTCAGACCAGAGTGAGACCGGGGAGCTGTTTTTT. It encodes CASSDQSETGELFF.

The genes are TRBV5-1 and TRBJ1-4; D is undetermined. This CDR3 has 14 amino acids. Germline values: CDR1 SGHRS, CDR2 YFSETQ. V gave up 0 bases and J gave up 1 base, with 4 bases separating them. CDR3 nucleotides: TGCGCCAGCAGCTTGGGGAGAACTAATGAAAAACTGTTTTTT. Its protein is CASSLGRTNEKLFF.

V and J are TRBV10-3 and TRBJ1-4; 7 positions agree with TRBD1. This CDR3 is 14 amino acids long. Germline lookup yields CDR1 ENHRY and CDR2 SYGVKD. V dropped 0 bases and J dropped 5; count of bases not matched to a gene: 0. CDR3 region: CAISESQGNEKLFF. CDR3 bases: TGTGCCATCAGTGAGTCACAGGGGAATGAAAAACTGTTTTTT.